This entry lists 5 T cell receptor beta chains sequenced from one sample in a study of blood T cells in healthy people across ages. Then a second PCR, running about 7 to 11 cycles, was carried out with a sample-barcoded 5' primer and a J-beta primer mix. TCRdb analysed the 5' RACE reads with MiXCR anew, one entry per CDR3 protein. The sample contains some 880,000 distinct CDR3 sequences, under 40% of which appear only once. Sample: blood. The receptors come from a man aged 18 to 30 in good health.

Here the CDR3 reads CASKTRGGRPNTEAFF. The CDR3, as DNA: TGTGCCAGCAAAACGAGGGGCGGTCGGCCGAACACTGAAGCTTTCTTT. This sequence joins TRBV27 and TRBJ1-1, with D perhaps matching TRBD1 (5 bases). Germline V gives CDR1 MNHEY, CDR2 SMNVEV (reference sequence). V lost 7 bases to trimming and J lost 1 base, with 19 bases between them. The CDR3 is 16 residues long.

The chain uses TRBV12-5 and TRBJ2-7; D uncertain. Germline values: CDR1 LGHNT, CDR2 FRNRAP. The ends were cut back, 0 bases at V and 4 bases at J, with 4 bases in the middle. This CDR3 is built from 12 residues. The chain's CDR3 is CASGLVEYEQYF. The CDR3 coding sequence is TGTGCTAGTGGTTTGGTAGAGTACGAGCAGTACTTC.

The chain links TRBV9 to TRBJ1-1, with 7 bases identical to TRBD1. The CDR3 totals 15 residues. V was pared by 0 bases and J by 5 bases, with 7 bases of the junction left unmatched. Germline lookup yields CDR1 SGDLS and CDR2 YYNGEE. CDR3: CASSVEAGGKTEAFF. The CDR3 DNA sequence: TGTGCCAGCAGCGTAGAGGCAGGGGGAAAGACTGAAGCTTTCTTT.

The chain joins TRBV7-2 to TRBJ2-1; no reliable D call. The V end lost 2 bases, the J end lost 13 bases, and 36 bases lay between the germline ends. Germline values: CDR1 SGHTA, CDR2 FQGNSA. The CDR3 covers 20 residues. The CDR3 sequence is CASSLSPLLRRPLYQETQFF. The CDR3 nucleotides read TGTGCCAGCAGCTTAAGTCCCTTGTTGAGGCGGCCCTTATACCAAGAGACCCAGTTCTTC.

The CDR3 bases are TGCGCCAGCAGCCAAGTCTCCGGGGTTACCTACGAGCAGTACTTC. Amino acid sequence: CASSQVSGVTYEQYF. V and J are TRBV4-1 and TRBJ2-7; weak D call: TRBD2 (5 bases). Between the trimmed V and J ends, which lost 1 base and 2 bases, there was a span of 12 bases. The CDR3 extends over 15 amino acids. Germline V gene data show CDR1 as MGHRA and CDR2 as YSYEKL.